This record covers a single T cell receptor (beta chain). Its antigen has not been determined. Base quality data are lacking; no much larger clone is found one base away. This entry belongs to a study of lymphopenia after photon versus proton radiotherapy (dated by TCRdb to 2018 to 2020). In the study overall: In patients with gastrointestinal tumors who developed high-grade lymphopenia, the study compared the immunological effects of photon radiation therapy with those of proton radiation therapy. The cohort included approximately 18 patients with gastrointestinal tumors who developed lymphopenia after receiving either photon or proton therapy. The study aimed to characterize how the two radiation modalities differ in their impact on the immune system. On the study overall, not on this receptor specifically: During treatment, patients who received photon therapy lost naive T cells and TCR diversity and gained effector/memory populations, whereas patients who received proton therapy remained relatively stable. After the lymphocyte count nadir, oligoclonal expansion, especially of CD8+ Temra cells, was observed in photon-treated repertoires, and the drop in diversity was driven by this expansion. The survival association was examined only in patients who died, and the authors described better survival with proton therapy as a possibility, not as a demonstrated result. Across the cohort, a larger post-nadir drop in TCR diversity was inversely correlated with overall survival time among patients who died.

Trimming removed 0 bases from V and 4 bases from J, leaving 9 bases between the germline ends. Via the germline V gene, CDR1 is SGHRS and CDR2 YFSETQ. Spanning cysteine to phenylalanine, the CDR3 consists of 14 amino acids. The kept DNA is CDR3 alone, 42 bases in frame from the first base. Libraries were constructed by the immunoSEQ multiplex PCR assay. T cell repertoires were profiled by deep sequencing of rearranged TCR beta loci, alongside multiparametric flow cytometry. The clones in this table, taken by TCRdb from immuneACCESS, are in-frame only. Not every clone is retained; where verified, under half of the shortfall comes from an unresolved V gene, and the cause of the rest is unknown. The sample contains about 20,000 clones, roughly four fifths of them found a single time. The ten most abundant clones make up 2.5% to 3.5% of the sample.

The source of this sequence is a woman aged 50 to 65 with pancreatic cancer. The sequencing used peripheral blood, collected from a patient treated with photon-based radiotherapy. The rearranged segments are TRBV5-1 and TRBJ2-3; too little of a D gene remains to name it. The sequenced DNA: TGCGCCAGCAGCTTGGGACATAGGGCAGATACGCAGTATTTT. Protein translation: CASSLGHRADTQYF.